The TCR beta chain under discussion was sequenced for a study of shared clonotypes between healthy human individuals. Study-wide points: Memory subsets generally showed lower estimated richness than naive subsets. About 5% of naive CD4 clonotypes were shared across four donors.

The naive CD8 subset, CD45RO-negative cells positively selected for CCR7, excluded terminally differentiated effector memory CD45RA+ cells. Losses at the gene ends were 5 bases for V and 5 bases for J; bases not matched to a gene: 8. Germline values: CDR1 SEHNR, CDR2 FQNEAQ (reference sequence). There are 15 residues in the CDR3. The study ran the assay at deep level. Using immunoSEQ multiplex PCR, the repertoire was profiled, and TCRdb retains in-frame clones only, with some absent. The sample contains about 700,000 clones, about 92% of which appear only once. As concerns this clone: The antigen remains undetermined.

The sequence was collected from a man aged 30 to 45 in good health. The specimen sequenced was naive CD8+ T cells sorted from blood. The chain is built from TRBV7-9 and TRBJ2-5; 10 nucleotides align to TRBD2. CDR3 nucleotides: TGTGCCAGCAGCGAGCTAGCGGGAGTGAAGGAGACCCAGTACTTC. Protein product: CASSELAGVKETQYF.